This T cell receptor (beta chain) was recovered during a study of cytomegalovirus exposure and HLA in healthy donors. CDR3 size: 17 residues. The V and J ends lost 3 bases and 4 bases, in that order; junction bases with no gene match: 8. Germline V gene data show CDR1 as SEHNR and CDR2 as FQNEAQ (reference sequence). Primers: 60 Vbeta forward and 13 Jbeta reverse. Repertoires were generated with immunoSEQ multiplex PCR, while TCRdb's copy carries only in-frame clones and drops some. The sample consists of roughly 160,000 clones, roughly 84% of them appearing once. Study conclusions and caveats: Overall, around 150 TCR beta chains were annotated as cytomegalovirus-associated.

On this clone: Its antigen is not known.

Sequencing used PBMCs. The sequence was collected from a man under 40 in good health and CMV-seronegative. V and J are TRBV7-9 and TRBJ2-5, with 13 nucleotides matching TRBD2. Here the CDR3 DNA reads TGTGCCAGCAGCTTCCCAGGACTAGCGGGAGTCGGAGAGACCCAGTACTTC. Its translation is CASSFPGLAGVGETQYF.